Each of the 21 T cell receptor beta chains below was sequenced from the same sample in a study of T cell responses to AZD1222 COVID-19 vaccine. Sequenced by immunoSEQ multiplex PCR; TCRdb stores in-frame clones only, minus some. This sample has under 200,000 clones, with 92% found just once. Here the sequenced sample was peripheral blood, taken 28 days after the second AZD1222 dose. The receptors were sampled from an adult who received the AZD1222 COVID-19 vaccine.

The rearrangement uses TRBV1 and TRBJ1-5. TRBV1 is reported as a pseudogene. CDR3 size: 14 residues. The CDR3 DNA is TGCACCAGCATGCGGGGGGAGGGCAATCAGCCCCAGCATTTT. Translation: CTSMRGEGNQPQHF.

This rearrangement joins TRBV27 to TRBJ1-5; TRBD1 matches 7 bases. There are 18 residues in the CDR3. Unmatched junction bases numbered 17, after V lost 6 bases and J lost 3 bases. The germline V gene encodes CDR1 MNHEY and CDR2 SMNVEV (reference sequence). The DNA for the CDR3 is TGTGCCAGCAGCTCCTTGCGGGTGACAGGGCAGATCAATCAGCCCCAGCATTTT. It yields the protein CASSSLRVTGQINQPQHF.

The V call is TRBV11-1, the J call TRBJ2-1; no clear D gene. Germline V gives CDR1 SGHAT, CDR2 FQDESV (reference sequence). The V end lost 5 bases, the J end lost 0 bases, and 11 bases lay between the germline ends. CDR3 length: 15 amino acids. CDR3: CASSLPLSSYNEQFF. CDR3 DNA: TGTGCCAGCAGCCTCCCGTTGAGCTCCTACAATGAGCAGTTCTTC.

The genes are TRBV5-1 and TRBJ2-7, with 9 bases fitting TRBD1. The germline V gene has CDR1 SGHRS and CDR2 YFSETQ. The V segment lost 4 bases and the J segment 4 bases; nucleotides outside the gene matches: 3. The CDR3 covers 13 residues. In nucleotides, the CDR3 is TGCGCCAGCAGCGACGGGACAGGGTACGAGCAGTACTTC. Protein sequence: CASSDGTGYEQYF.

This chain joins TRBV6-2 or TRBV6-3 and TRBJ1-4; D possibly corresponds to TRBD1 (5 bases). The germline gives CDR1 MNHEY, CDR2 SVGEGT. The V end lost 0 bases, the J end lost 7 bases, and 12 bases lay between the germline ends. The CDR3 consists of 15 residues. For the CDR3, the DNA is TGTGCCAGCAGTTACTCGGGGCAGGGAAGTGAAAAACTGTTTTTT. Protein sequence: CASSYSGQGSEKLFF.

The rearrangement uses TRBV5-1 and TRBJ2-7; no clear D. V was pared by 0 bases and J by 5 bases, with 9 bases between. There are 13 residues in the CDR3. The germline gives CDR1 SGHRS, CDR2 YFSETQ. CDR3 protein: CASSLGSSDEQYF. The CDR3 DNA follows: TGCGCCAGCAGCTTGGGCAGTTCTGACGAGCAGTACTTC.

The V call is TRBV24-1, the J call TRBJ1-1; D possibly corresponds to TRBD1 (5 bases). Germline CDR1 reads KGHDR; CDR2 reads SFDVKD. Trimming took 5 bases from V and 3 from J, leaving 12 bases between them. This CDR3 has 14 amino acids. The CDR3 loop reads CATSGGPGDTEAFF. The CDR3 region has the DNA TGTGCCACCAGTGGGGGCCCCGGAGACACTGAAGCTTTCTTT.

V gene TRBV6-5 combines with J gene TRBJ2-7; TRBD1 or TRBD2 may be the D gene (5 bases each). This CDR3 contains 14 residues. Germline assignment: CDR1 MNHEY and CDR2 SVGAGI. V was cut by 10 bases and J by 0 bases, with 16 bases left in between. The CDR3 DNA follows: TGTGCCATCCAAAGGGGACCCCTCTCCTACGAGCAGTACTTC. It specifies CAIQRGPLSYEQYF.

The chain is built from TRBV5-8 and TRBJ1-5; no clear D gene. Per germline, CDR1 SGHTS and CDR2 YDEGEE. This CDR3 has 14 amino acids. Deletions cut 0 bases from V and 6 bases from J, with 10 bases between. The CDR3 here is CASSLAVGFQPQHF. In DNA, the CDR3 is TGTGCCAGCAGCTTGGCAGTAGGGTTTCAGCCCCAGCATTTT. The full variable domain, in which reference TRBV5-8 and TRBJ1-5 provide the parts outside the CDR3, is EAGVTQSPTHLIKTRGQQATLRCSPISGHTSVYWYQQALGLGLQFLLWYDEGEERNRGNFPPRFSGRQFPNYSSELNVNALELEDSALYLCASSLAVGFQPQHFGDGTRLSIL.

This rearrangement joins TRBV2 to TRBJ1-2; no definite D call. This CDR3 has 12 residues. Trimming stripped 4 bases from V and 4 bases from J, with 7 bases between. The germline V gene encodes CDR1 SNHLY and CDR2 FYNNEI. The CDR3 here is CASSADRYGYTF. CDR3 nucleotide sequence: TGTGCCAGCAGTGCGGACCGCTATGGCTACACCTTC.

V gene TRBV11-3 combines with J gene TRBJ2-1; TRBD2 is a possible D gene (5 bases). CDR1 and CDR2 (germline): SGHNT, YENEEA. The CDR3 is made up of 15 amino acids. V was shortened by 1 base and J by 9 bases, with 16 bases between the two germline ends. The DNA for the CDR3 is TGTGCCAGCAGCTTAGCGGCTAGCAGTCACCTTGAGCAGTTCTTC. Translating gives CASSLAASSHLEQFF.

The chain carries TRBV6-5 and TRBJ2-7; the D gene is possibly TRBD1 (6 bases). The V and J ends lost 5 bases and 1 base respectively, with 12 bases between them. Germline V lookup: CDR1 MNHEY, CDR2 SVGAGI. The length of the CDR3 is 14 residues. The DNA of the CDR3 is TGTGCCAGCAGTACAGGGTGGAGTTCCTACGAGCAGTACTTC. Encoded protein: CASSTGWSSYEQYF.

This clone has only one observation. The chain carries TRBV28 and TRBJ1-4; D possibly corresponds to TRBD1 (5 bases). V was pared by 3 bases and J by 6 bases, with 11 bases between. The CDR3 contains 14 residues. Germline lookup yields CDR1 MDHEN and CDR2 SYDVKM. The CDR3 is CASSLGGADEKLFF. CDR3 coding DNA: TGTGCCAGCAGTTTGGGGGGAGCGGATGAAAAACTGTTTTTT.

The chain uses TRBV5-6 and TRBJ2-7; 9 nucleotides agree with TRBD1. There are 16 residues in the CDR3. Losses at the gene ends were 4 bases for V and 2 bases for J; bases not matched to a gene: 10. Per germline, CDR1 SGHDT and CDR2 YYEEEE. The CDR3, as DNA: TGTGCCAGCAGCCGATTCCCGGGACAGGGACCCTACGAGCAGTACTTC. It specifies CASSRFPGQGPYEQYF.

The chain joins TRBV5-1 to TRBJ1-2, with D possibly TRBD1 on 6 matching bases. V was shortened by 4 bases and J by 3 bases, with 19 bases between the two germline ends. Per the germline V gene, CDR1 is SGHRS and CDR2 is YFSETQ. The CDR3 spans 16 residues. CDR3 amino acids: CASSMGGRGFDYGYTF. CDR3 nucleotide sequence: TGCGCCAGCAGCATGGGGGGCAGGGGCTTTGACTATGGCTACACCTTC.

The chain has TRBV4-2 and TRBJ2-7, with D possibly being TRBD1 (5 bases). Trimming cost V 3 bases and J 3 bases, with 12 bases left between them. The germline V gene has CDR1 LGHNA and CDR2 YNFKEQ. CDR3 length: 14 residues. The CDR3 DNA is TGTGCCAGCAGCCATGGGCAGGGAATCTACGAGCAGTACTTC. This codes for CASSHGQGIYEQYF.

The chain is built from TRBV7-9 and TRBJ2-1; a possible D gene is TRBD2 (5 bases). Trimming stripped 5 bases from V and 9 bases from J, with 17 bases between. Germline CDR1 is SEHNR and CDR2 is FQNEAQ (reference sequence). The CDR3 has 14 amino acids. The CDR3 sequence: CASSPRTGIGEQFF. The CDR3 nucleotides are TGTGCCAGCAGCCCCCGGACGGGGATCGGTGAGCAGTTCTTC.

The chain carries TRBV5-5 and TRBJ1-4, with D tentatively TRBD1 (5 bases). The ends were cut back, 4 bases at V and 6 bases at J, with 16 bases in the middle. There are 15 residues in the CDR3. Germline loops: CDR1 SGHKS, CDR2 YYEKEE (reference sequence). CDR3 region: CASSPLTARDEKLFF. The CDR3 region has the DNA TGTGCCAGCAGCCCCCTGACCGCCAGGGATGAAAAACTGTTTTTT.

V is TRBV2 and J is TRBJ1-2, with 7 bases matching TRBD1. Looked up from germline, CDR1 is SNHLY and CDR2 is FYNNEI. The CDR3 contains 12 residues. V shed 7 bases, J shed 4 bases, and the junction held 3 bases outside the gene matches. CDR3 nucleotide sequence: TGTGCCAGCACACAGGGGCTCTATGGCTACACCTTC. It codes for CASTQGLYGYTF.

The rearrangement links TRBV6-4 to TRBJ2-2; unclear D gene. The CDR3 length is 15 residues. V lost 0 bases, J lost 4 bases, and 9 bases lay in between. Germline V CDR1 and CDR2: MRHNA, SNTAGT. The CDR3 region has the DNA TGTGCCAGCAGTGACTCGGATGGGGTCACCGGGGAGCTGTTTTTT. Translated: CASSDSDGVTGELFF.

The table lists this clone with a count of one. The rearrangement joins TRBV28 to TRBJ2-1; TRBD2 matches at 13 bases. Germline V gene sequence: CDR1 MDHEN, CDR2 SYDVKM. The CDR3 consists of 13 residues. The V segment lost 8 bases and the J segment 15 bases; nucleotides outside the gene matches: 10. The CDR3 reads CASRGTSGKQPFF. The CDR3 nucleotides are TGTGCCAGCCGGGGGACTAGCGGGAAGCAGCCGTTCTTC. Drawing the rest from reference TRBV28 and TRBJ2-1, the complete variable domain is DVKVTQSSRYLVKRTGEKVFLECVQDMDHENMFWYRQDPGLGLRLIYFSYDVKMKEKGDIPEGYSVSREKKERFSLILESASTNQTSMYLCASRGTSGKQPFFGPGTRLTVL.